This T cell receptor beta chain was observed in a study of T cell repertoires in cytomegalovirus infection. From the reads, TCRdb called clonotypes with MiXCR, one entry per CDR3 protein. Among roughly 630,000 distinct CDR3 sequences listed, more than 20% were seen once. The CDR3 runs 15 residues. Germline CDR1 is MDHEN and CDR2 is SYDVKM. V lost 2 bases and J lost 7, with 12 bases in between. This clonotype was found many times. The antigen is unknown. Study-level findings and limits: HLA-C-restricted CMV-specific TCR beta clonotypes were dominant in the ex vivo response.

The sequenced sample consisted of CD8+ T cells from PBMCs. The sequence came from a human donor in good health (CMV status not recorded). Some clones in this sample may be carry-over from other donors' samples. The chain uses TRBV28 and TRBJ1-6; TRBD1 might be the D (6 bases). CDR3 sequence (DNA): TGTGCCAGCAGTTTAAGTCGGGGGGCGAATTCACCCCTCCACTTT. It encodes CASSLSRGANSPLHF.